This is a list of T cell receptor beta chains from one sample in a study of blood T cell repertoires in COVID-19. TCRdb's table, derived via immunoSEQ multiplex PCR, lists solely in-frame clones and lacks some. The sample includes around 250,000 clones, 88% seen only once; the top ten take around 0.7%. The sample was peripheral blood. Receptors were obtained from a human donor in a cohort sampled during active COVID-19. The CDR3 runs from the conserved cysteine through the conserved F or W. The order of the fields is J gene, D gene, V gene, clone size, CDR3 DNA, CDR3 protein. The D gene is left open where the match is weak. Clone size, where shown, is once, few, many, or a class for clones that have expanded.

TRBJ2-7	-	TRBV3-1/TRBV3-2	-	TGTGCCAGCAGCCCACAGGGTTGGGAGCAGTACTTC	CASSPQGWEQYF
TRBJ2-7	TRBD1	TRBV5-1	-	TGCGCCAGCAGCTCCGCCCCGGGACAGGGCTTCTACGAGCAGTACTTC	CASSSAPGQGFYEQYF
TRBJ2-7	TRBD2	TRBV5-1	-	TGCGCCAGCAGCTTGGCAGCTAGCGGGATTTACGAGCAGTACTTC	CASSLAASGIYEQYF
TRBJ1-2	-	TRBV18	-	TGTGCCAGCTCACCAATAGGGGAAGGTGGCTACACCTTC	CASSPIGEGGYTF
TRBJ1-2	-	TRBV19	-	TGTGCCAGTAGCAAGGGGCTTAACTATGGCTACACCTTC	CASSKGLNYGYTF
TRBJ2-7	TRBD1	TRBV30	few	TGTGCCTGGAGTACCGGGACAGGGGCGCGGGAGCAGTACTTC	CAWSTGTGAREQYF
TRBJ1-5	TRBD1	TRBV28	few	TGTGCCAGCAGGATAAACAGGGGGCAAGGCAATCAGCCCCAGCATTTT	CASRINRGQGNQPQHF
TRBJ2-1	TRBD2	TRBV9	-	TGTGCCAGCAGCGTAGGGACTAGCGGGAATGAGCAGTTCTTC	CASSVGTSGNEQFF
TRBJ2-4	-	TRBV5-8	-	TGTGCCAGCAGCTTGGACTTGATCCAGGGGAACATTCAGTACTTC	CASSLDLIQGNIQYF
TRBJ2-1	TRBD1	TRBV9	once	TGTGCCAGCAGCGGGGGGACAGGGGGCAATGAGCAGTTCTTC	CASSGGTGGNEQFF
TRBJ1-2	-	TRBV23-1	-	TGCGCCAGCAGCTTGCCGGAGGGTATCCTTGGCTACACCTTC	CASSLPEGILGYTF
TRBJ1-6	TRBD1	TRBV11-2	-	TGTGCCAGCAGATCCGGACAGGGCAATAATTCACCCCTCCACTTT	CASRSGQGNNSPLHF
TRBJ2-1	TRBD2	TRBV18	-	TGTGCCAGCTCACCGGGACTAAGCTCCTACAATGAGCAGTTCTTC	CASSPGLSSYNEQFF
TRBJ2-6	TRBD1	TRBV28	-	TGTGCCAGCAGTTCGGGACAGGGGGTCCCTTCTGGGGCCAACGTCCTGACTTTC	CASSSGQGVPSGANVLTF
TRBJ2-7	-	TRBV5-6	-	TGTGCCAGCAGCACTGGTTTCTACGAGCAGTACTTC	CASSTGFYEQYF
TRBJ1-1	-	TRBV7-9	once	TGTGCCAGCAGTAACGGGAGAACTGAAGCTTTCTTT	CASSNGRTEAFF
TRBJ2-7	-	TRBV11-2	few	TGTGCCAGCAGCTTAGATCTTGGCACGCTCTACGAGCAGTACTTC	CASSLDLGTLYEQYF
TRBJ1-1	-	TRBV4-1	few	TGCGCCAGCAGCCCCTCCTTCACAACGAACACTGAAGCTTTCTTT	CASSPSFTTNTEAFF
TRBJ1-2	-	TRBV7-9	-	TGTGCCAGCGGCTCACAGGGCTCGGGGGGCTACACCTTC	CASGSQGSGGYTF
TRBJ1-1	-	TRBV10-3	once	TGTGCCATCAGTGACCAGGTAGGGGACACTGAAGCTTTCTTT	CAISDQVGDTEAFF
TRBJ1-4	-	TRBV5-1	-	TGCGCCAGCAGCTTGGTTCGGACACCGGATGAAAAACTGTTTTTT	CASSLVRTPDEKLFF
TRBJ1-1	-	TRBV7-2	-	TGTGCCAGCAGCTTCGACAGACAATACACTGAAGCTTTCTTT	CASSFDRQYTEAFF
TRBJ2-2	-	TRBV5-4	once	TGTGCCAGCAGCTTGTTACGCGGGACAGATAACACCGGGGAGCTGTTTTTT	CASSLLRGTDNTGELFF
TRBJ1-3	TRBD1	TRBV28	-	TGTGCCAGCAGTCCCGGGACAGGGTGGGACACCATATATTTT	CASSPGTGWDTIYF
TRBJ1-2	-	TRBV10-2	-	TGCGCCAGCAGTGACAGGCCGCTCGATGGCTACACCTTC	CASSDRPLDGYTF
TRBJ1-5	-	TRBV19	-	TGTGCCAGTAGTAAGGGGGGGAACGGCAATCAGCCCCAGCATTTT	CASSKGGNGNQPQHF
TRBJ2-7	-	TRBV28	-	TGTGCCAGCAGTTTAGTAACAGGGAATATCTACGAGCAGTACTTC	CASSLVTGNIYEQYF
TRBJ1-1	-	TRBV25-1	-	TGTGCCAGCAGTGGGTCTCGGAGTCAGGGGAACACTGAAGCTTTCTTT	CASSGSRSQGNTEAFF
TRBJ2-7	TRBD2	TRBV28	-	TGTGCCAGCAGCCCCAACCCCGGCGGGGGCGAGCAGTACTTC	CASSPNPGGGEQYF
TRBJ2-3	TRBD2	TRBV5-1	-	TGCGCAAGCACACGGCGGGGGTCTTCGGTCACAGATACGCAGTATTTT	CASTRRGSSVTDTQYF
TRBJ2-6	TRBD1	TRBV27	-	TGTGCCAGCAGCCTCCCAGGGGGAGGGGCCAACGTCCTGACTTTC	CASSLPGGGANVLTF
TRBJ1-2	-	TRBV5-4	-	TGTGCCAGCAGGTTGGGGGGCCGCTATGGCTACACCTTC	CASRLGGRYGYTF
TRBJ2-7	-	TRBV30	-	TGTGCCTGGAGCCTAATGTCGCGGGAGCAGTACTTC	CAWSLMSREQYF
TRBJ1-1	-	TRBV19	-	TGTGCCAGTAGTATAATTTCAGGGGCCACTGAAGCTTTCTTT	CASSIISGATEAFF
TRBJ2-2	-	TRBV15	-	TGTGCCACCCTTGCAGGGAACACCGGGGAGCTGTTTTTT	CATLAGNTGELFF
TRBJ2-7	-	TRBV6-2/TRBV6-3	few	TGTGCCAGCAGCCAATCGACTCCCTACGAGCAGTACTTC	CASSQSTPYEQYF
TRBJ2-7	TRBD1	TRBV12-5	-	TGTGCTAGTGGTCCCGGACAGGGTACGTACGAGCAGTACTTC	CASGPGQGTYEQYF
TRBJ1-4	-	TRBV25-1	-	TGTGCCAGCAGTAGATCTGGGACAACAGGGTTAGGGGAAAAACTGTTTTTT	CASSRSGTTGLGEKLFF
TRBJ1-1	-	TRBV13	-	TGTGCCAGCAGCAAGGGGCCTATGAACACTGAAGCTTTCTTT	CASSKGPMNTEAFF
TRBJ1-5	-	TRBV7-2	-	TGTGCCAGCAGCTTACGAGCATTTGGTGGCAATCAGCCCCAGCATTTT	CASSLRAFGGNQPQHF
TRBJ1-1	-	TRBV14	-	TGTGCCAGCAGCCCCGGTCCGGGCACTGAAGCTTTCTTT	CASSPGPGTEAFF
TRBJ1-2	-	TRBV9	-	TGTGCCAGCAGCGAATCGACAGTTTTGGTGGGAAATGGCTACACCTTC	CASSESTVLVGNGYTF
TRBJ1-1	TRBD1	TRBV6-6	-	TGTGCCAGCAGTTGGGACAGCCCCGAAGCTTTCTTT	CASSWDSPEAFF